The TCR beta chain under discussion was sequenced for a study of shared clonotypes between healthy human individuals. At the level of the study: The study used three CD4 naive, three CD4 memory, two CD8 naive and one CD8 memory plate per donor.

A 200 ng quantity of DNA, roughly 32,000 T cell genomes, went into the sorted-subset replicate PCRs. Assay used: immunoSEQ multiplex PCR; TCRdb lists only in-frame clones, some missing. The sample lists around 100,000 clones; just over 65% were seen once. Trimming took off 4 bases at V and 3 bases at J, with 16 bases between the two ends. The CDR3 covers 15 residues. CDR1 is SEHNR, CDR2 FQNEAQ, per germline (reference sequence). The clonotype comes from a woman aged 25 to 45 in good health. Sequences were obtained from memory CD8+ T cells sorted from blood. Noted subset: CD45RO+ cells pooled with CCR7-negative TemRA cells. The chain carries TRBV7-9 and TRBJ2-7, with D perhaps TRBD2 (6 bases). The chain's CDR3 is CASSYGAGGVYEQYF. CDR3 sequence (DNA): TGTGCCAGCAGCTACGGAGCGGGCGGCGTCTACGAGCAGTACTTC.